Listed here are 15 T cell receptor beta chains from one sample, sequenced in a study of blood T cell repertoires in COVID-19. Only in-frame clones appear in the TCRdb table, and some are missing; sequencing was by immunoSEQ multiplex PCR. The data contain approximately 300,000 clones, around 81% of them singletons. The sequenced sample was peripheral blood. These TCRs come from a woman in her fifties or sixties with active or convalescent COVID-19.

V gene TRBV5-1 combines with J gene TRBJ2-2, with TRBD2 matching over 11 bases. V was clipped by 1 base and J by 8 bases; unmatched bases: 7. The CDR3 runs 16 residues. Germline V gene lookup returns CDR1 SGHRS and CDR2 YFSETQ. As DNA, the CDR3 is TGCGCCAGCAGCTTGCGTCTAGCGGGAGGTGTAGGGGAGCTGTTTTTT. Residues: CASSLRLAGGVGELFF.

The V gene is TRBV10-3, the J gene TRBJ2-1; TRBD1 is a possible D gene (5 bases). The CDR3 is 12 residues long. Germline CDR1 is ENHRY and CDR2 is SYGVKD. V lost 8 bases, J lost 9 bases, and 14 bases lay in between. The CDR3 sequence: CAIGAQGVEQFF. The CDR3 DNA reads TGTGCCATCGGGGCACAAGGCGTTGAGCAGTTCTTC.

The chain combines TRBV5-1 with TRBJ2-3, with D tentatively TRBD2 (5 bases). The CDR3 covers 16 residues. Germline CDR1 reads SGHRS; CDR2 reads YFSETQ. V lost 1 base, J lost 0 bases, and 12 bases lay in between. DNA of the CDR3: TGCGCCAGCAGCTTGAGCGGCGGTCCGAGCACAGATACGCAGTATTTT. Its translation: CASSLSGGPSTDTQYF.

This clone has only one observation. The chain couples TRBV5-1 to TRBJ2-1; 8 bases are shared with TRBD2. The CDR3 is made up of 15 amino acids. The V gene's germline CDR1 is SGHRS and CDR2 YFSETQ. Trimming took 4 bases from V and 8 from J; bases not matched to a gene: 11. The CDR3 region has the DNA TGCGCCAGCAGCGTTACCGGGACTAGGGTATATGAGCAGTTCTTC. Translated: CASSVTGTRVYEQFF.

This clone was detected once. DNA of the CDR3: TGTGCCACCAGCAGAGTGAAGGGGGCAGGGGATCAGCCCCAGCATTTT. Its protein product is CATSRVKGAGDQPQHF. The chain recombines TRBV15 with TRBJ1-5; TRBD1 aligns across 7 bases. The J segment lost 5 bases and the V segment lost 1 base, leaving 8 bases of the junction unmatched. There are 16 residues in the CDR3. The germline CDR1 and CDR2 sequences are LNHNV and YYDKDF (reference sequence).

The V gene is TRBV5-5, the J gene TRBJ1-6, with D unclear. Germline V gene data show CDR1 as SGHKS and CDR2 as YYEKEE (reference sequence). This CDR3 contains 14 residues. The V end lost 0 bases, the J end lost 5 bases, and 6 bases lay between the germline ends. For the CDR3, the DNA is TGTGCCAGCAGCTTGGCCACAGATAATTCACCCCTCCACTTT. Translated: CASSLATDNSPLHF.

The chain recombines TRBV18 with TRBJ2-7, with 7 bases identical to TRBD1. CDR1 and CDR2 from the germline V gene are KGHSH and LQKENI. Trimming at V came to 5 bases and at J to 3 bases, leaving 4 bases not matched to a gene. The CDR3 has 13 amino acids. CDR3 in DNA: TGTGCCAGCTCAGTGGACAGGATCTACGAGCAGTACTTC. Protein product: CASSVDRIYEQYF.

The rearrangement uses TRBV15 and TRBJ1-1; D remains unclear. This CDR3 spans 13 amino acids. Between the trimmed V and J ends, which lost 5 bases and 0 bases, there was a span of 7 bases. CDR1 is LNHNV and CDR2 is YYDKDF in the germline V gene (reference sequence). The CDR3 reads CATSGTMNTEAFF. The CDR3 region has the DNA TGTGCCACCAGCGGTACTATGAACACTGAAGCTTTCTTT.

This sequence joins TRBV2 and TRBJ1-4; 8 nucleotides match TRBD1. Germline-derived CDR1 and CDR2 are SNHLY and FYNNEI. This CDR3 is 14 amino acids long. V gave up 6 bases and J gave up 7 bases; unmatched junction bases: 7. The CDR3 coding sequence is TGTGCCAGCAGCTCAGGGGGCCAGGGTGAAAAACTGTTTTTT. Its translation: CASSSGGQGEKLFF.

The chain uses TRBV9 and TRBJ2-3, with D perhaps matching TRBD2 (6 bases). Between the trimmed V and J ends, which lost 0 bases and 2 bases, there was a span of 19 bases. Germline lookup yields CDR1 SGDLS and CDR2 YYNGEE. The CDR3 runs 18 residues. Written as DNA, the CDR3 is TGTGCCAGCAGCGTAGAGGGAGGCCCTGACCCCTTCACAGATACGCAGTATTTT. This translates into CASSVEGGPDPFTDTQYF.

Here the CDR3 reads CATTQGLGTVAKNIQYF. The CDR3 DNA follows: TGTGCCACCACTCAAGGGCTCGGGACAGTAGCCAAAAACATTCAGTACTTC. This sequence joins TRBV24-1 and TRBJ2-4, with TRBD1 matching 7 bases. CDR1 KGHDR and CDR2 SFDVKD come from the germline V gene. The CDR3 extends over 17 amino acids. Trimming at V came to 8 bases and at J to 0 bases, leaving 12 bases not matched to a gene.

The chain couples TRBV29-1 to TRBJ2-3; maybe TRBD2 (5 bases). Germline values: CDR1 SQVTM, CDR2 ANQGSEA. Deletions cut 7 bases from V and 6 bases from J, with 14 bases between. The CDR3 runs to 12 residues. CDR3 sequence: CSGQPGLDTQYF. The CDR3 DNA sequence: TGCAGCGGCCAACCCGGACTGGATACGCAGTATTTT.

The gene calls are TRBV4-1 and TRBJ1-5, with D possibly being TRBD1 (5 bases). V was clipped by 1 base and J by 0 bases, with 13 bases between them. The length of the CDR3 is 17 residues. The germline V gene encodes CDR1 MGHRA and CDR2 YSYEKL. CDR3: CASSQGFGGGSNQPQHF. The DNA of the CDR3 is TGCGCCAGCAGCCAAGGTTTTGGGGGGGGTAGCAATCAGCCCCAGCATTTT.

The chain has TRBV7-3 and TRBJ1-2; a possible D gene is TRBD1 (5 bases). Trimming removed 2 bases at V and 6 bases at J, with 10 bases between. The germline V gene encodes CDR1 SGHTA and CDR2 FQGTGA. The CDR3 runs 13 residues. The CDR3 is CASSLGGFDGYTF. CDR3 nucleotide sequence: TGTGCCAGCAGCTTAGGGGGGTTCGATGGCTACACCTTC.

The V call is TRBV6-5, the J call TRBJ2-3; 8 nucleotides match TRBD2. CDR3 length: 16 amino acids. Germline CDR1 is MNHEY and CDR2 is SVGAGI. The junction had 4 bases not matched to a gene; V was cut back by 0 bases and J by 2 bases. The DNA of the CDR3 is TGTGCCAGCAGTTACTCCAGCGGGAGTTACACAGATACGCAGTATTTT. Amino acids: CASSYSSGSYTDTQYF.